A selection of T cell receptor beta chains follows, all from one sample in a study of CXCR3-negative and CXCR3-positive naive CD8 T cells. TCRdb reprocessed the 5' RACE reads; each CDR3 protein has one entry and no DNA is given. Seen in this sample are roughly 93,000 distinct CDR3 sequences; the ten most common clones hold roughly 1.1%. Sequencing input: naive CXCR3+ CD8+ T cells from blood. The source of these receptors is a human donor in good health. Some clones in this sample may be carry-over from other donors' samples. Each CDR3 is given with its conserved first and last residue. The order of the fields is J gene, V gene, CDR3 protein.

J: TRBJ2-3; V: TRBV9; CDR3: CASSVYETSGEDTQYF
J: TRBJ2-5; V: TRBV27; CDR3: CASSSIVGGGQETQYF
J: TRBJ2-2; V: TRBV7-6; CDR3: CASSQGTAGTGELFF
J: TRBJ2-7; V: TRBV7-6; CDR3: CASSLDRGQGAKTWYEQYF
J: TRBJ1-1; V: TRBV5-1; CDR3: CASRLGNTEAFF
J: TRBJ1-2; V: TRBV29-1; CDR3: CSVEDPRTAYGYTF
J: TRBJ2-1; V: TRBV7-9; CDR3: CASSLETIAGISYNEQFF
J: TRBJ2-1; V: TRBV4-3; CDR3: CASSQRTGGYEQFF
J: TRBJ2-7; V: TRBV4-3; CDR3: CASSQNTGTSVYEQYF
J: TRBJ1-4; V: TRBV7-9; CDR3: CASSYAQQEKLFF
J: TRBJ2-7; V: TRBV3-1; CDR3: CASSLITDSYEQYF
J: TRBJ2-5; V: TRBV7-9; CDR3: CASSFIRQGQETQYF
J: TRBJ2-5; V: TRBV28; CDR3: CASSSLPGQGEETQYF
J: TRBJ2-1; V: TRBV4-3; CDR3: CASSQVLTSVGYNEQFF
J: TRBJ2-3; V: TRBV29-1; CDR3: CSVEEYTDTQYF
J: TRBJ2-7; V: TRBV7-2; CDR3: CASSPGWGGPYEQYF
J: TRBJ1-3; V: TRBV3-1; CDR3: CASSQDGFSGNTIYF
J: TRBJ2-7; V: TRBV10-3; CDR3: CAISAGTSPLEQYF
J: TRBJ2-1; V: TRBV12-3/TRBV12-4; CDR3: CASSPTGNYNEQFF
J: TRBJ2-1; V: TRBV4-3; CDR3: CASSQIRGGYGEQFF
J: TRBJ1-1; V: TRBV5-1; CDR3: CASSLAGGAPEAFF
J: TRBJ2-5; V: TRBV14; CDR3: CASSQAGTTGTQYF
J: TRBJ1-1; V: TRBV6-6; CDR3: CASTPSFLGAPMNTEAFF
J: TRBJ2-2; V: TRBV3-1; CDR3: CASSPTGQSITGELFF
J: TRBJ1-6; V: TRBV7-9; CDR3: CASPSGQGKDNSPLHF
J: TRBJ1-2; V: TRBV4-3; CDR3: CASSQTANYGYTF
J: TRBJ2-7; V: TRBV7-9; CDR3: CASSPPGSRGLYEQYF
J: TRBJ2-7; V: TRBV7-9; CDR3: CASSYRGQSSYEQYF
J: TRBJ2-2; V: TRBV4-3; CDR3: CASSQDRGGGNGELFF
J: TRBJ2-2; V: TRBV5-1; CDR3: CASSVDRYTGELFF
J: TRBJ2-3; V: TRBV12-3/TRBV12-4; CDR3: CASSLVVTPTDTQYF
J: TRBJ2-7; V: TRBV29-1; CDR3: CSVETLPYEQYF
J: TRBJ2-1; V: TRBV6-2/TRBV6-3; CDR3: CASNDWGQDIYNEQFF
J: TRBJ2-7; V: TRBV29-1; CDR3: CSVGGEYEQYF
J: TRBJ2-1; V: TRBV12-3/TRBV12-4; CDR3: CASSPYEGSNEQFF
J: TRBJ2-1; V: TRBV15; CDR3: CATSSQSGTSNEQFF
J: TRBJ1-1; V: TRBV6-2/TRBV6-3; CDR3: CASSYLPTTINTEAFF
J: TRBJ2-1; V: TRBV29-1; CDR3: CSGFGGSSYNEQFF
J: TRBJ2-1; V: TRBV28; CDR3: CASSLFGGGAGNEQFF
J: TRBJ1-2; V: TRBV25-1; CDR3: CAFPSSRGAGYYGYTF
J: TRBJ2-5; V: TRBV28; CDR3: CASSRSPLAGADIYQETQYF
J: TRBJ2-2; V: TRBV29-1; CDR3: CSVDIGVLASTGELFF
J: TRBJ2-4; V: TRBV9; CDR3: CASSGESDAKNIQYF
J: TRBJ1-2; V: TRBV20-1; CDR3: CSARELRLGTGDGYTF
J: TRBJ2-7; V: TRBV29-1; CDR3: CSVEAPDSTYEQYF
J: TRBJ1-1; V: TRBV20-1; CDR3: CSARDSFEESRNTEAFF
J: TRBJ2-3; V: TRBV12-5; CDR3: CASGSPGGGNTQYF
J: TRBJ1-1; V: TRBV29-1; CDR3: CSVDAGTTEAFF
J: TRBJ2-7; V: TRBV7-9; CDR3: CASSLPQGAENERYF
J: TRBJ1-6; V: TRBV7-3; CDR3: CASSLTANNSPLHF
J: TRBJ2-3; V: TRBV5-5; CDR3: CASSFPTSGVASGDTQYF
J: TRBJ2-5; V: TRBV7-6; CDR3: CASSLEAGGWKTQYF
J: TRBJ1-6; V: TRBV20-1; CDR3: CSAPGTGGSSPLHF
J: TRBJ2-2; V: TRBV7-3; CDR3: CASSLYPGTANTGELFF
J: TRBJ2-4; V: TRBV23-1; CDR3: CASNGRLWGPGGDIQYF
J: TRBJ2-7; V: TRBV14; CDR3: CASSPGGDYEQYF
J: TRBJ2-1; V: TRBV5-1; CDR3: CASSLGLGLAVQEQFF
J: TRBJ2-7; V: TRBV20-1; CDR3: CSARVGQGAYEQYF
J: TRBJ2-1; V: TRBV28; CDR3: CASSVLAYSYNEQFF
J: TRBJ1-1; V: TRBV7-2; CDR3: CASTPGPPGTEAFF